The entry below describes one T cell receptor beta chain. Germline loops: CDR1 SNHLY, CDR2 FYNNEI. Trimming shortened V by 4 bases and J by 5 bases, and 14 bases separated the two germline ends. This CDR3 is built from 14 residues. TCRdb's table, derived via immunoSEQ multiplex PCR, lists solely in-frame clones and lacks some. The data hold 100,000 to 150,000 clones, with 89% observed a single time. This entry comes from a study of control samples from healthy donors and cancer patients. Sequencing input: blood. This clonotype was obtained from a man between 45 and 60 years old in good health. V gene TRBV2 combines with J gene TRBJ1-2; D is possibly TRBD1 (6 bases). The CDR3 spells CASSVDSAAYGYTF. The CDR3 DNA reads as TGTGCCAGCAGTGTGGACAGTGCGGCTTATGGCTACACCTTC. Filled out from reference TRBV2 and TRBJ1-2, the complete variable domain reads EPEVTQTPSHQVTQMGQEVILRCVPISNHLYFYWYRQILGQKVEFLVSFYNNEISEKSEIFDDQFSVERPDGSNFTLKIRSTKLEDSAMYFCASSVDSAAYGYTFGSGTRLTVV.